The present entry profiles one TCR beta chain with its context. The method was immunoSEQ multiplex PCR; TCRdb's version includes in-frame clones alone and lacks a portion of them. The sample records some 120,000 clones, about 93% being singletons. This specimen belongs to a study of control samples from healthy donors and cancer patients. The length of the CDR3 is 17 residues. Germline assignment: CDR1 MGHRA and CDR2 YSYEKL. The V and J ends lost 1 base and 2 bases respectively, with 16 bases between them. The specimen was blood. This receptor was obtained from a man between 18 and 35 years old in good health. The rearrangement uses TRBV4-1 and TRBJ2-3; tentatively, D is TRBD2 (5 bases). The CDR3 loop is CASSQVGTARATDTQYF. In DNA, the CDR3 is TGCGCCAGCAGCCAAGTCGGTACAGCGAGGGCCACAGATACGCAGTATTTT.